This T cell receptor beta chain comes out of a study of regulatory T cells in long-lasting Graves disease. For TCR beta, libraries came from iRepertoire HTBI primers and Arm-PCR of CDR3 regions. Study processing details: Sample data revealed about 60 TRBV and 14 TRBJ segments. One entry per CDR3 protein results from TCRdb running MiXCR on the multiplex PCR reads. The V and J calls come from TCRdb's annotation, not from the publication. The sample carries 300,000 or so distinct CDR3 sequences, about 19% recorded once. Notes on the study in general: Persistent Graves' patients showed less TCR diversity than newly diagnosed patients showed. The sample size was small, and this may have reduced accuracy.

Time point defined: persistent/refractory GD, antithyroid drugs over 5 years with positive TRAb. With RNA extracted from PBMCs as input, the TCR library was made. All patients originated from an endocrinology department located in Xi'an, China. This clonotype has just a few counts. Antigen specificity is unknown. Germline V CDR1 and CDR2: SEHNR, FQNEAQ (reference sequence). This CDR3 region has 15 residues. Germline trimming cut 4 bases from V and 8 bases from J; bases unmatched to any gene: 8. This chain uses TRBV7-9 with TRBJ1-6; the match to TRBD1 covers 7 bases. Sequencing used peripheral blood mononuclear cells (PBMCs), obtained when the disease was refractory, from a patient treated with antithyroid drugs. The sequence came from a female donor with Graves disease. The CDR3 coding sequence is TGTGCCAGCAGCTCGGGACAGCCTGGCGATTCACCCCTCCACTTT. Protein product: CASSSGQPGDSPLHF.